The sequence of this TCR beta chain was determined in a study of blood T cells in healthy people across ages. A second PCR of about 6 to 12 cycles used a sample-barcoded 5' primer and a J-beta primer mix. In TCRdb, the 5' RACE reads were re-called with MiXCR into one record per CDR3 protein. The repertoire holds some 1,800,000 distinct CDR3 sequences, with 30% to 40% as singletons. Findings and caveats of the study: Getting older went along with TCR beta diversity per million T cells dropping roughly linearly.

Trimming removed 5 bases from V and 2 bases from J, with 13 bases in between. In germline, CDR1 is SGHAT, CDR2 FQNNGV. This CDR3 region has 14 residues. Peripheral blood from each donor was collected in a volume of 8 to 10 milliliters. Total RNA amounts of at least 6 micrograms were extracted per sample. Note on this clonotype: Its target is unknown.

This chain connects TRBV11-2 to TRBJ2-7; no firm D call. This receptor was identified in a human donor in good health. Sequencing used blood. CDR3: CASSVTLLTYEQYF. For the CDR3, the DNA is TGTGCCAGCAGCGTAACCTTACTAACCTACGAGCAGTACTTC.